This TCR beta chain came from a study of blood T cell repertoires in COVID-19. For the study at large: Material from acute and convalescent COVID-19 was sourced from the United States, Italy and Spain.

In the original processing: Nucleated cell counts were estimated from reference gene primer amplification. Some clones are missing from TCRdb's copy, which holds only in-frame ones; the method was immunoSEQ multiplex PCR. V, J and clone size reflect that table, while D and trimming were determined from the DNA. The sample consists of approximately 230,000 clones, nearly 90% of them appearing once. CDR1 MNHEY and CDR2 SMNVEV come from the germline V gene (reference sequence). The CDR3 runs 14 residues. The J segment lost 6 bases and the V segment lost 6 bases, leaving 8 bases of the junction unmatched.

This receptor was taken from a man between 18 and 35 years old with active or convalescent COVID-19. Material for sequencing was peripheral blood. The chain couples TRBV27 to TRBJ2-1, with 7 nucleotides matching TRBD1. The CDR3 DNA is TGTGCCAGCAGCCAACAGGGGCTTCGCAATGAGCAGTTCTTC. Protein product: CASSQQGLRNEQFF.